This T cell receptor beta chain was sequenced in a study of early T cells in non-severe SARS-CoV-2 infection. Overall study: Alpha and beta chains were unpaired, from unsorted whole-blood bulk RNA.

V was trimmed by 6 bases and J by 3 bases, leaving 21 bases between them. The length of the CDR3 is 15 residues. Germline V gives CDR1 DFQATT, CDR2 SNEGSKA (reference sequence). Study results and limitations: Anti-spike CD8 specificities were favored by VDJdb matching, whose results missed private and CD4 specificities.

A word on this clonotype: What it binds is unknown.

Attached unique molecular identifiers marked individual cDNA molecules. MiXCR, applied by TCRdb to the 5' RACE reads, yields one record per CDR3 protein. The table records around 80,000 distinct CDR3 sequences, less than 11% of them present only once. The chain combines TRBV20-1 with TRBJ2-7; unclear D gene. The clonotype comes from an adult who was a healthcare worker with PCR-confirmed SARS-CoV-2 infection or an uninfected control (not recorded which). The source was whole blood, collected at baseline. CDR3 residues: CSAVNDPEPYYEQYF. In DNA form, the CDR3 reads TGCAGTGCCGTAAATGATCCAGAGCCCTACTACGAGCAGTACTTC.